The 28 T cell receptor beta chains below all came from one sample that was sequenced in a study of T cells in Graves' hyperthyroidism and ophthalmopathy. The source material, RNA transcripts, was used to amplify TCR beta CDR3 regions. The TCR CDR3 first-round RT-PCR relied on the HTBI primer set. TCRdb called the multiplex PCR reads again in MiXCR, with one record for every CDR3 protein. Of 250,000 or so distinct CDR3 sequences in the sample, around 17% are singletons; the top ten hold under 35%. Sequenced: blood. The receptor source for this set is a young woman with Graves' ophthalmopathy.

This clonotype was detected many times. The V and J genes are TRBV3-1 and TRBJ1-4, with unresolved D. The CDR3 runs to 13 residues. Germline V gene sequence: CDR1 LGHDT, CDR2 YNNKEL (reference sequence). The germline V and J ends were trimmed by 5 bases and 11 bases, with 15 bases remaining between them. Written as DNA, the CDR3 is TGTGCCAGCAGCTCCGACTCGGCCGGGAAACTGTTTTTT. Its protein is CASSSDSAGKLFF.

This clonotype turned up a few times. One junction end disagrees with the germline gene, perhaps due to a read error. The chain has TRBV24-1 and TRBJ2-2; TRBD2 is a possible D gene (5 bases). From germline, CDR1 is KGHDR and CDR2 SFDVKD. The CDR3 length is 15 residues. CDR3 in amino acids: CATSDFTENTGELLF. CDR3 nucleotide sequence: TGTGCCACCAGTGATTTTACAGAGAACACCGGGGAGCTGCTTTTT.

This clonotype was observed many times. V usage is TRBV29-1 and J usage is TRBJ2-2, with 9 bases fitting TRBD1. Trimming took 6 bases from V and 7 from J; bases not matched to a gene: 6. The CDR3 covers 13 residues. CDR1 is SQVTM and CDR2 is ANQGSEA in the germline V gene. The CDR3 DNA is TGCAGCGTCGCTGACAGGGGGTTCGGGGAGCTGTTTTTT. It encodes CSVADRGFGELFF.

This clonotype was seen at least ten times. The CDR3: CASSLDGSYYGYTF. CDR3 nucleotides: TGTGCCAGCAGCTTGGACGGCAGCTACTATGGCTACACCTTC. The gene calls are TRBV5-6 and TRBJ1-2; no clear D gene. The germline CDR1 and CDR2 sequences are SGHDT and YYEEEE. This CDR3 is 14 amino acids long. The germline V and J ends were trimmed by 0 bases and 3 bases, with 9 bases remaining between them.

This clonotype came up many times. The J gene is TRBJ1-1, the V gene TRBV28, with 10 bases lining up with TRBD1. From germline, CDR1 is MDHEN and CDR2 SYDVKM. V was clipped by 4 bases and J by 11 bases; unmatched bases: 10. The CDR3 consists of 14 residues. The CDR3 loop is CASSSGTGAWGAFF. In DNA, the CDR3 is TGTGCCAGCAGTTCCGGGACAGGGGCCTGGGGGGCTTTCTTT.

This clonotype was counted many times. The chain recombines TRBV10-3 with TRBJ2-2; the D is unclear. Looked up from germline, CDR1 is ENHRY and CDR2 is SYGVKD. Trimming pared 3 bases from V and 5 bases from J, leaving 7 bases between. The CDR3 sequence is 13 residues long. The CDR3 protein is CAISDLWTGELFF. The CDR3 nucleotides read TGTGCCATCAGTGACCTTTGGACCGGGGAGCTGTTTTTT.

Ten or more counts support this clonotype. This chain uses TRBV10-3 with TRBJ1-6, with a possible D match to TRBD1 (6 bases). Per the germline V gene, CDR1 is ENHRY and CDR2 is SYGVKD. V was clipped by 0 bases and J by 8 bases, with 8 bases between them. The CDR3 runs 14 residues. DNA of the CDR3: TGTGCCATCAGTGAGTCGGACAGATATTCACCCCTCCACTTT. Translating it yields CAISESDRYSPLHF.

There are many counts of this clonotype. The chain joins TRBV20-1 to TRBJ2-2, with D perhaps matching TRBD1 (6 bases). CDR1 and CDR2 (germline): DFQATT, SNEGSKA (reference sequence). CDR3 length: 12 amino acids. CDR3 region: CVGQPNTGELFF. CDR3 coding DNA: TGCGTCGGACAGCCGAACACCGGGGAGCTGTTTTTT.

This clonotype was detected many times. The chain is built from TRBV3-1 and TRBJ2-4, with TRBD1 matching over 8 bases. V gave up 1 base and J gave up 3 bases; unmatched junction bases: 2. Germline CDR1 LGHDT, CDR2 YNNKEL (reference sequence). The CDR3 is 15 residues long. This CDR3 is CASSQATGVKNIQYF. CDR3 DNA sequence: TGTGCCAGCAGCCAAGCGACAGGGGTCAAAAACATTCAGTACTTC.

In this sample, this clonotype turned up many times. The rearrangement joins TRBV30 to TRBJ2-5; no firm D call. V shed 0 bases and J shed 5 bases, with 13 bases lying between them. Germline V gene sequence: CDR1 GTSNPN, CDR2 SVGIG (reference sequence). This CDR3 is 14 amino acids long. The CDR3 DNA reads TGTGCCTGGAGTGTAAGCCTGGGGTGGGAGACCCAGTACTTC. Translation gives CAWSVSLGWETQYF.

Note on this clonotype: The CDR3 end shows no conserved phenylalanine or tryptophan, and so a read error is likely. The limits of the CDR3 on the DNA are not certain, so only TCRdb's listed CDR3 is given. The chain combines TRBV28 with TRBJ2-7; no check of the table's D call, TRBD1, against the DNA was made. The CDR3 is 10 residues long, counting both termini. The germline CDR1 and CDR2 sequences are MDHEN and SYDVKM. This chain's CDR3 is CASSLIWGAG.

V is TRBV28 and J is TRBJ2-1; TRBD1 agrees at 9 bases. Unmatched junction bases numbered 4, after V lost 6 bases and J lost 7 bases. The CDR3 is 13 residues long. Germline CDR1 reads MDHEN; CDR2 reads SYDVKM. CDR3 sequence (DNA): TGTGCCAGCAGAGGGACAGGGATGAATGAGCAGTTCTTC. Protein sequence: CASRGTGMNEQFF. The whole variable domain, filled in from reference TRBV28 and TRBJ2-1, reads DVKVTQSSRYLVKRTGEKVFLECVQDMDHENMFWYRQDPGLGLRLIYFSYDVKMKEKGDIPEGYSVSREKKERFSLILESASTNQTSMYLCASRGTGMNEQFFGPGTRLTVL.

There are many counts of this clonotype. V usage is TRBV7-2 and J usage is TRBJ2-7; TRBD1 is a possible D gene (6 bases). Germline values: CDR1 SGHTA, CDR2 FQGNSA. V was clipped by 4 bases and J by 2 bases, with 12 bases between them. The CDR3 covers 14 residues. CDR3 sequence (DNA): TGTGCCAGCAGCTACTCGGGACAACCCTACGAGCAGTACTTC. Protein product: CASSYSGQPYEQYF.

V usage is TRBV4-2 and J usage is TRBJ2-7; perhaps TRBD2 as D (6 bases). Germline loops: CDR1 LGHNA, CDR2 YNFKEQ. Deletions cut 0 bases from V and 0 bases from J, with 18 bases between. The CDR3 totals 18 residues. As DNA, the CDR3 is TGTGCCAGCAGCCAAGAAAGTCTCCGGCAGGGAGGCTCCTACGAGCAGTACTTC. It specifies CASSQESLRQGGSYEQYF.

Worth noting for this clonotype: Given a much more abundant clone one base away, this may be a read error. This chain connects TRBV6-1 to TRBJ2-7, with 9 bases fitting TRBD1. The CDR3 length is 15 residues. Trimming took 8 bases from V and 3 from J; bases not matched to a gene: 11. Per the germline V gene, CDR1 is MNHNS and CDR2 is SASEGT. The CDR3: CASGTRDRVGYEQYF. CDR3 in DNA: TGTGCCAGCGGAACAAGGGACAGGGTAGGCTACGAGCAGTACTTC.

In this sample, this clonotype turned up a few times. Just one base apart from a much larger clone, this may be a read error. Given the absence of the conserved phenylalanine or tryptophan at the CDR3 end, a read error is likely. This sequence joins TRBV7-2 and TRBJ1-5, with D possibly being TRBD1 (5 bases). Germline CDR1 SGHTA, CDR2 FQGNSA. Trimming removed 2 bases at V and 2 bases at J, with 10 bases between. This CDR3 comprises 15 residues. CDR3 sequence reads: CASSLRGTGNQPQHS. CDR3 in DNA: TGTGCCAGCAGCTTACGGGGGACGGGCAATCAGCCCCAGCATTCT.

This clonotype came up many times. This rearrangement joins TRBV4-1 to TRBJ2-4; 11 nucleotides align to TRBD2. CDR1 and CDR2 from the germline V gene are MGHRA and YSYEKL. The CDR3 is 19 amino acids. Losses at the gene ends were 4 bases for V and 8 bases for J; bases not matched to a gene: 19. The CDR3 DNA sequence: TGCGCCAGCAGCCCTTATCCCCTAGCGGGGGGCCGGAATAGGTACATTCAGTACTTC. Translating gives CASSPYPLAGGRNRYIQYF.

This clonotype was detected ten times or more. This chain links TRBV7-9 with TRBJ1-2; 9 bases agree with TRBD1. Looked up from germline, CDR1 is SEHNR and CDR2 is FQNEAQ (reference sequence). Trimming at V came to 5 bases and at J to 0 bases, leaving 10 bases not matched to a gene. The CDR3 is made up of 17 amino acids. The CDR3 spells CASSQRGTGISNYGYTF. The CDR3 nucleotides read TGTGCCAGCAGCCAGAGAGGGACAGGGATTTCTAACTATGGCTACACCTTC.

This clonotype was picked up many times. The chain uses TRBV2 and TRBJ2-2; 9 nucleotides line up with TRBD2. The germline V gene has CDR1 SNHLY and CDR2 FYNNEI. The CDR3 extends over 15 amino acids. The V segment lost 6 bases and the J segment 4 bases; nucleotides outside the gene matches: 6. This CDR3 is CASRLLAGFTGELFF. In DNA form, the CDR3 reads TGTGCCAGCAGATTACTAGCGGGTTTCACCGGGGAGCTGTTTTTT.

This clonotype was observed a handful of times. The chain uses TRBV30 and TRBJ1-5; D might be TRBD1 (5 bases). Germline assignment: CDR1 GTSNPN and CDR2 SVGIG (reference sequence). This CDR3 comprises 12 residues. The germline V and J ends were trimmed by 2 bases and 9 bases, with 11 bases remaining between them. CDR3: CAWSIQRGPQHF. For the CDR3, the DNA is TGTGCCTGGAGTATTCAGAGGGGGCCCCAGCATTTT.

This clonotype occurred a few times. The CDR3, as DNA: TGTGCCAGCAGTGGCCTAGCGGGAGGGATGGGGGAGCAGTACTTC. Encoded protein: CASSGLAGGMGEQYF. The chain uses TRBV6-1 and TRBJ2-7, with 12 bases identical to TRBD2. Germline CDR1 is MNHNS and CDR2 is SASEGT. Trimming removed 4 bases from V and 7 bases from J; junction bases left unmatched: 8. This CDR3 spans 15 amino acids.

For the CDR3, the DNA is TGTGCCAGCAGTGCTAGGACAGGGGAGGGCACAGATACGCAGTATTTT. It encodes CASSARTGEGTDTQYF. The chain links TRBV28 to TRBJ2-3, with TRBD1 matching 9 bases. The trim removed 5 bases at V and 1 base at J, leaving 7 bases unmatched. Germline CDR1 MDHEN, CDR2 SYDVKM. The CDR3 spans 16 residues.

This clonotype came up many times. This chain joins TRBV7-9 and TRBJ1-4; unclear D gene. The CDR3 is made up of 14 amino acids. V shed 8 bases and J shed 8 bases, with 18 bases lying between them. Germline V lookup: CDR1 SEHNR, CDR2 FQNEAQ (reference sequence). The CDR3 bases are TGTGCCAGCTCGACCGGCCCGCACTGGGAAAAACTGTTTTTT. As protein: CASSTGPHWEKLFF.

The chain links TRBV6-2 or TRBV6-3 to TRBJ2-7; 7 bases agree with TRBD1. The germline V gene has CDR1 MNHEY and CDR2 SVGEGT. This CDR3 spans 19 amino acids. Germline trimming cut 4 bases from V and 0 bases from J; bases unmatched to any gene: 18. The CDR3 protein is CASSWGTETSIPSSYEQYF. Written as DNA, the CDR3 is TGTGCCAGCAGTTGGGGGACAGAGACATCTATACCCAGCTCCTACGAGCAGTACTTC.

The rearrangement links TRBV7-3 to TRBJ2-3; tentative D call: TRBD1 (6 bases). The CDR3 is made up of 15 amino acids. Germline CDR1 SGHTA, CDR2 FQGTGA. V was shortened by 2 bases and J by 0 bases, with 9 bases between the two germline ends. Here the CDR3 DNA reads TGTGCCAGCAGCTTACTAGGACAGAGCACAGATACGCAGTATTTT. As protein: CASSLLGQSTDTQYF.

Many counts were recorded for this clonotype. V is TRBV5-1 and J is TRBJ2-7, with a weak D call TRBD2 (6 bases). Between the trimmed V and J ends, which lost 2 bases and 4 bases, there was a span of 10 bases. This CDR3 has 13 residues. Germline CDR1 SGHRS, CDR2 YFSETQ. The CDR3, as DNA: TGCGCCAGCAGCTTCGGAAGCGGGTACGAGCAGTACTTC. This gives the protein CASSFGSGYEQYF.

The sample holds many counts of this clonotype. V and J are TRBV5-1 and TRBJ2-1; 7 bases are a match to TRBD2. V lost 0 bases, J lost 4 bases, and 7 bases stayed unmatched. The length of the CDR3 is 16 residues. Germline CDR1 reads SGHRS; CDR2 reads YFSETQ. For the CDR3, the DNA is TGCGCCAGCAGCTTGGGGGGGGGACTCGAGTACAATGAGCAGTTCTTC. This codes for CASSLGGGLEYNEQFF.

This clonotype has ten or more counts. This chain links TRBV30 with TRBJ2-5; perhaps TRBD2 as D (6 bases). Germline CDR1 GTSNPN, CDR2 SVGIG (reference sequence). This CDR3 has 15 amino acids. Trimming cost V 1 base and J 0 bases, with 12 bases left between them. The CDR3 coding sequence is TGTGCCTGGAGTGCACGGGACTCATACCAAGAGACCCAGTACTTC. The encoded protein is CAWSARDSYQETQYF. The whole variable domain, filled in from reference TRBV30 and TRBJ2-5, reads SQTIHQWPATLVQPVGSPLSLECTVEGTSNPNLYWYRQAAGRGLQLLFYSVGIGQISSEVPQNLSASRPQDRQFILSSKKLLLSDSGFYLCAWSARDSYQETQYFGPGTRLLVL.